The clone carrying this TCR beta chain is a singleton in its sample. Its target is not known. This sample stems from a study of T cells in narcolepsy. Study results and limitations: Blood of same and different patients, but not healthy controls, reportedly held recurring autoreactive clonotypes.

This table comes from immunoSEQ multiplex PCR, and its TCRdb copy is limited to in-frame clones, with some not included. The sample has tens of thousands of clones, roughly 78% seen once. CDR3 length: 18 amino acids. Trimming took 0 bases from V and 1 from J; bases not matched to a gene: 11. Germline V gene data show CDR1 as SGHDT and CDR2 as YYEEEE. The V call is TRBV5-6, the J call TRBJ2-3, with TRBD2 matching 7 bases. This receptor was identified in a human donor in good health. The sample comprised memory (CD45RA-) CD4+ T cells from blood. CDR3 residues: CASSLGSGALSGTDTQYF. The CDR3 DNA reads TGTGCCAGCAGCTTGGGGAGCGGGGCTTTGAGTGGCACAGATACGCAGTATTTT.